The sequence of this TCR beta chain was determined in a study of blood T cell repertoires in COVID-19. The data were produced by immunoSEQ multiplex PCR, yet TCRdb's version contains in-frame clones alone and is incomplete. The sample contains approximately 180,000 clones, 70% to 90% of which appear only once. Specimen: peripheral blood. The sequence was collected from a human donor with active or convalescent COVID-19. The donor label of this sample is uncertain.

The CDR3 is CASSPQGEAIQYF. In DNA form, the CDR3 reads TGTGCCAGCAGCCCTCAGGGGGAGGCCATTCAGTACTTC. The chain has TRBV2 and TRBJ2-4; tentative D call: TRBD1 (7 bases). This CDR3 is 13 amino acids long. Germline-derived CDR1 and CDR2 are SNHLY and FYNNEI. V lost 6 bases to trimming and J lost 9 bases, with 15 bases between them.